One sample yielded the 20 T cell receptor beta chains listed below, sequenced in a study of blood T cell repertoires in COVID-19. The assay was immunoSEQ multiplex PCR, and TCRdb's table has in-frame clones only and misses some. In the table there are about 160,000 clones, around 93% of which are singletons. Sequenced sample: peripheral blood. Receptors originate from a man aged 30-40 years with COVID-19, enrolled during active disease.

This rearrangement joins TRBV6-2 or TRBV6-3 to TRBJ2-7, with D possibly matching TRBD2 (5 bases). CDR1 is MNHEY and CDR2 is SVGEGT in the germline V gene. Trimming stripped 5 bases from V and 2 bases from J, with 19 bases between. The CDR3 runs to 16 residues. In DNA, the CDR3 is TGTGCCAGCAGTGGGCCGCTTCCGGGATCCACCTACGAGCAGTACTTC. Protein sequence: CASSGPLPGSTYEQYF.

J is TRBJ1-6 and V is TRBV7-6; D may be TRBD1 (5 bases). Germline V gene sequence: CDR1 SGHVS, CDR2 FNYEAQ. This CDR3 spans 15 amino acids. V was pared by 0 bases and J by 8 bases, with 11 bases between. The CDR3 DNA reads TGTGCCAGCAGCTTAGCGGGGCAGCTCGATTCACCCCTCCACTTT. Translation gives CASSLAGQLDSPLHF.

This clone was detected once. V usage is TRBV5-1 and J usage is TRBJ2-7; 13 positions agree with TRBD2. The CDR3 consists of 17 residues. The trim removed 5 bases at V and 4 bases at J, leaving 12 bases unmatched. Germline CDR1 reads SGHRS; CDR2 reads YFSETQ. In DNA, the CDR3 is TGCGCCAGCAGTGGGGCCGGACTAGCGGGAGACGTTTACGAGCAGTACTTC. It specifies CASSGAGLAGDVYEQYF.

J is TRBJ1-2 and V is TRBV3-1 (or the pseudogene TRBV3-2); D is unresolved. CDR1 is LGHDT, CDR2 YNNKEL, per germline (reference sequence). CDR3 length: 13 residues. With 1 base removed from V and 6 bases from J, the gap between germline ends came to 9 bases. This CDR3 is CASSQVPGNGYTF. CDR3 DNA sequence: TGTGCCAGCAGCCAAGTACCGGGGAATGGCTACACCTTC.

J is TRBJ2-7 and V is TRBV9; TRBD2 is a possible D gene (5 bases). The V end was cut by 1 base, the J end by 5 bases, with 16 bases between. Germline-derived CDR1 and CDR2 are SGDLS and YYNGEE. There are 15 residues in the CDR3. The CDR3 bases are TGTGCCAGCAGCGTATACGGGTCCCCGGAGGACGAGCAGTACTTC. As protein: CASSVYGSPEDEQYF. Together with reference TRBV9 and TRBJ2-7, the CDR3 gives the full variable domain: DSGVTQTPKHLITATGQRVTLRCSPRSGDLSVYWYQQSLDQGLQFLIQYYNGEERAKGNILERFSAQQFPDLHSELNLSSLELGDSALYFCASSVYGSPEDEQYFGPGTRLTVT.

This clone was seen once. The rearrangement uses TRBV6-5 and TRBJ1-4; D remains ambiguous. Germline loops: CDR1 MNHEY, CDR2 SVGAGI. Deletions cut 6 bases from V and 8 bases from J, with 10 bases between. The CDR3 spans 12 residues. The CDR3 DNA reads TGTGCCAGCAGCCCAGGTGGAGAAAAACTGTTTTTT. Residues: CASSPGGEKLFF.

This chain uses TRBV4-1 with TRBJ2-1, with D possibly TRBD2 on 5 matching bases. Trimming took 0 bases from V and 0 from J, leaving 15 bases between them. Germline V gene data show CDR1 as MGHRA and CDR2 as YSYEKL. This CDR3 is 18 amino acids long. DNA of the CDR3: TGCGCCAGCAGCCAAGATCAAACAAGGAGGATCTCCTACAATGAGCAGTTCTTC. Amino acids: CASSQDQTRRISYNEQFF.

In its sample, this clone was seen once. Here the CDR3 DNA reads TGTGCCAGCAGCCCCAGGGCGGGGCGGACAGATACGCAGTATTTT. This codes for CASSPRAGRTDTQYF. V gene TRBV7-9 combines with J gene TRBJ2-3; D is perhaps TRBD2 (6 bases). CDR3 length: 15 amino acids. V was pared by 5 bases and J by 3 bases, with 15 bases between. Germline V gives CDR1 SEHNR, CDR2 FQNEAQ (reference sequence).

The chain recombines TRBV19 with TRBJ1-1; a weak D match, TRBD1 (5 bases). CDR3 length equals 15 residues. The germline V and J ends were trimmed by 3 bases and 6 bases, with 17 bases remaining between them. Germline lookup yields CDR1 LNHDA and CDR2 SQIVND (reference sequence). CDR3 DNA sequence: TGTGCCAGTAGTATCGAGTTGGGCAGGGTGCCTGAAGCTTTCTTT. Residues: CASSIELGRVPEAFF.

The chain uses TRBV5-6 and TRBJ1-2; a possible D gene is TRBD1 (6 bases). V lost 2 bases and J 2 bases, leaving 10 bases between the germline ends. Germline values: CDR1 SGHDT, CDR2 YYEEEE. The CDR3 loop spans 14 amino acids. The CDR3 DNA follows: TGTGCCAGCAGCTTCGGAGACAGGAACTATGGCTACACCTTC. It encodes CASSFGDRNYGYTF.

This sequence joins TRBV6-2 or TRBV6-3 and TRBJ1-5, with unresolved D. The germline gives CDR1 MNHEY, CDR2 SVGEGT. There are 12 residues in the CDR3. The V gene lost 3 bases and the J gene lost 6 bases, with 6 bases spanning the gap. The CDR3 is CASSYPRQPQHF. The DNA for the CDR3 is TGTGCCAGCAGTTATCCGCGTCAGCCCCAGCATTTT.

V is TRBV27 and J is TRBJ1-6; D possibly corresponds to TRBD1 (6 bases). The CDR3 contains 12 residues. Germline V gene lookup returns CDR1 MNHEY and CDR2 SMNVEV (reference sequence). V was trimmed by 6 bases and J by 17 bases, leaving 17 bases between them. The chain's CDR3 is CASSEPWGPIHF. DNA for the CDR3: TGTGCCAGCAGCGAGCCGTGGGGGCCGATCCACTTT.

V gene TRBV9 combines with J gene TRBJ1-2; D possibly corresponds to TRBD1 (6 bases). Trimming removed 0 bases at V and 8 bases at J, with 11 bases between. From germline, CDR1 is SGDLS and CDR2 YYNGEE. The CDR3 is 13 residues long. The CDR3 loop reads CASSVGGGEGYTF. For the CDR3, the DNA is TGTGCCAGCAGCGTAGGGGGGGGCGAAGGCTACACCTTC.

The CDR3 spells CAISETGVDTGELFF. The DNA for the CDR3 is TGTGCCATCAGTGAGACAGGGGTGGACACCGGGGAGCTGTTTTTT. The chain uses TRBV10-3 and TRBJ2-2; 7 nucleotides align to TRBD1. Germline V gene lookup returns CDR1 ENHRY and CDR2 SYGVKD. This CDR3 contains 15 residues. V trimming: 2 bases; J trimming: 3 bases; junction bases outside the gene matches: 3.

This clone appeared a single time. The V call is TRBV6-5, the J call TRBJ1-3; 12 bases align to TRBD1. There are 16 residues in the CDR3. The V gene's germline CDR1 is MNHEY and CDR2 SVGAGI. The V and J ends lost 1 base and 8 bases, in that order; junction bases with no gene match: 6. The CDR3 DNA sequence: TGTGCCAGCAGTTACTTTGGGGGACAGGGGGCCGACACCATATATTTT. It yields the protein CASSYFGGQGADTIYF.

This chain links TRBV6-5 with TRBJ1-3, with unresolved D. The CDR3 has 14 amino acids. Germline values: CDR1 MNHEY, CDR2 SVGAGI. With 9 bases removed from V and 4 bases from J, the gap between germline ends came to 16 bases. CDR3 in DNA: TGTGCCAGTTTAACCGGGAGGCAGGGAAACACCATATATTTT. Translating gives CASLTGRQGNTIYF.

This rearrangement joins TRBV5-1 to TRBJ2-2; possibly TRBD2 for D (5 bases). The CDR3 contains 14 residues. Germline values: CDR1 SGHRS, CDR2 YFSETQ. Trimming removed 3 bases at V and 7 bases at J, with 13 bases between. The CDR3 loop reads CASSSRIGGGELFF. The DNA for the CDR3 is TGCGCCAGCAGCTCCCGTATAGGAGGCGGGGAGCTGTTTTTT.

The gene calls are TRBV3-1 (or the pseudogene TRBV3-2) and TRBJ2-5; possible D gene TRBD2, 5 bases. Trimming took off 0 bases at V and 0 bases at J, with 8 bases between the two ends. The CDR3 loop spans 15 amino acids. The V gene's germline CDR1 is LGHDT and CDR2 YNNKEL (reference sequence). The CDR3 sequence is CASSQEPGNQETQYF. As DNA, the CDR3 is TGTGCCAGCAGCCAAGAGCCGGGAAACCAAGAGACCCAGTACTTC.

V and J are TRBV7-6 and TRBJ2-1; 7 bases map to TRBD2. The ends lost 5 bases at V and 2 bases at J; junction bases unmatched: 15. The CDR3 is 18 amino acids. The germline gives CDR1 SGHVS, CDR2 FNYEAQ. CDR3 sequence: CASSPTSWGGRPYNEQFF. DNA of the CDR3: TGTGCCAGCAGCCCTACGTCCTGGGGGGGACGGCCCTACAATGAGCAGTTCTTC.

This chain links TRBV28 with TRBJ2-7, with 11 bases lining up with TRBD2. There are 16 residues in the CDR3. From germline, CDR1 is MDHEN and CDR2 SYDVKM. V shed 1 base and J 0 bases; nucleotides not matched to a gene: 2. Here the CDR3 reads CASSLSGTSGSYEQYF. CDR3 in DNA: TGTGCCAGCAGTTTATCCGGGACTAGCGGCTCCTACGAGCAGTACTTC.